The 15 T cell receptor beta chains given below trace back to one sample, sequenced in a study of stem cell transplantation in POMP-related autoinflammatory disease. Measured with immunoSEQ multiplex PCR; TCRdb has only the in-frame clones, and not every one. The data hold approximately 4,900 clones, with approximately 92% observed a single time. The sequences come from CD8+ T cells from PBMCs, collected after stem cell transplantation. Receptors originate from a human patient with POMP-related autoinflammation and immune dysregulation (PRAID). Some T cells may be provided by the graft donor.

V and J are TRBV13 and TRBJ2-1; perhaps TRBD1 as D (6 bases). The V gene lost 4 bases and the J gene lost 6 bases, with 13 bases spanning the gap. The CDR3 contains 14 residues. The germline V gene has CDR1 PRHDT and CDR2 FYEKMQ (reference sequence). The CDR3: CASSSGAVGNEQFF. The CDR3 DNA sequence: TGTGCCAGCAGCTCAGGGGCAGTGGGCAATGAGCAGTTCTTC.

This chain connects TRBV9 to TRBJ2-2; 9 nucleotides match TRBD2. V shed 4 bases and J 5 bases; nucleotides not matched to a gene: 12. Per germline, CDR1 SGDLS and CDR2 YYNGEE. The CDR3 is 17 residues long. The CDR3 sequence: CASSTPVAGGGTGELFF. The CDR3 DNA follows: TGTGCCAGCAGCACACCAGTGGCGGGAGGGGGAACCGGGGAGCTGTTTTTT.

The CDR3 is CASSLIGSGSGFADTQYF. CDR3 coding DNA: TGTGCCAGCAGCTTAATAGGGTCAGGCAGTGGATTTGCAGATACGCAGTATTTT. This chain links TRBV7-9 with TRBJ2-3; unclear D gene. This CDR3 region has 18 residues. In germline, CDR1 is SEHNR, CDR2 FQNEAQ (reference sequence). Trimming removed 2 bases at V and 4 bases at J, with 22 bases between.

This sequence joins TRBV25-1 and TRBJ2-1; 9 bases are a match to TRBD2. Per the germline V gene, CDR1 is MGHDK and CDR2 is SYGVNS. V shed 0 bases, J shed 7 bases, and the junction held 10 bases outside the gene matches. The CDR3 is 17 amino acids. The CDR3 spells CASSEYMTSGALNEQFF. The CDR3 DNA follows: TGTGCCAGCAGTGAATATATGACTAGCGGAGCCTTGAATGAGCAGTTCTTC.

The V gene is TRBV19, the J gene TRBJ2-7, with D perhaps being TRBD1 or TRBD2 (5 bases each). The CDR3 runs to 14 residues. CDR1 is LNHDA and CDR2 is SQIVND in the germline V gene (reference sequence). The ends were cut back, 10 bases at V and 1 base at J, with 17 bases in the middle. CDR3 amino acids: CATNPGTESYEQYF. The CDR3 DNA sequence: TGTGCCACGAATCCAGGGACGGAGTCCTACGAGCAGTACTTC.

This chain links TRBV7-3 with TRBJ2-7; 9 nucleotides align to TRBD1. The CDR3 has 18 amino acids. Trimming at V came to 1 base and at J to 3 bases, leaving 13 bases not matched to a gene. Germline V gene data show CDR1 as SGHTA and CDR2 as FQGTGA. The CDR3 region has the DNA TGTGCCAGCAGCTTAAGTGCGGGACAGGGAACAATGAACTACGAGCAGTACTTC. This gives the protein CASSLSAGQGTMNYEQYF.

This sequence joins TRBV3-1 (or the pseudogene TRBV3-2) and TRBJ2-7, with TRBD2 matching 11 bases. J lost 6 bases, V lost 5 bases, and 3 bases had no gene match. Germline CDR1 and CDR2: LGHDT and YNNKEL (reference sequence). CDR3 size: 13 residues. The CDR3 is CASSAGTSGEQYF. The CDR3 bases are TGTGCCAGCAGCGCCGGGACTAGCGGCGAGCAGTACTTC.

DNA for the CDR3: TGTGCTAGTGGAGGGACAGAGGCCATGAACACTGAAGCTTTCTTT. Protein: CASGGTEAMNTEAFF. The J gene is TRBJ1-1, the V gene TRBV12-5; 7 bases match TRBD1. V lost 6 bases, J lost 0 bases, and 7 bases stayed unmatched. This CDR3 is built from 15 residues. Germline CDR1 and CDR2: LGHNT and FRNRAP. The full variable domain, its missing parts supplied by reference TRBV12-5 and TRBJ1-1, is DARVTQTPRHKVTEMGQEVTMRCQPILGHNTVFWYRQTMMQGLELLAYFRNRAPLDDSGMPKDRFSAEMPDATLATLKIQPSEPRDSAVYFCASGGTEAMNTEAFFGQGTRLTVV.

V and J are TRBV5-1 and TRBJ2-7; 8 positions match TRBD1. The germline V gene has CDR1 SGHRS and CDR2 YFSETQ. The V segment lost 4 bases and the J segment 4 bases; nucleotides outside the gene matches: 10. This CDR3 is built from 15 residues. The CDR3 sequence is CASSPLDRVGYEQYF. As DNA, the CDR3 is TGCGCCAGCAGCCCCCTGGACAGGGTGGGGTACGAGCAGTACTTC.

This sequence joins TRBV11-3 and TRBJ2-1; the D gene is possibly TRBD1 (6 bases). The CDR3 contains 13 residues. In germline, CDR1 is SGHNT, CDR2 YENEEA. V lost 6 bases to trimming and J lost 7 bases, with 13 bases between them. The DNA for the CDR3 is TGTGCCAGCAGTGTGACAGGCTGGAATGAGCAGTTCTTC. Residues: CASSVTGWNEQFF. Looking up the rest from reference TRBV11-3 and TRBJ2-1 gives the full variable domain: EAGVVQSPRYKIIEKKQPVAFWCNPISGHNTLYWYLQNLGQGPELLIRYENEEAVDDSQLPKDRFSAERLKGVDSTLKIQPAELGDSAVYLCASSVTGWNEQFFGPGTRLTVL.

The chain combines TRBV7-9 with TRBJ2-7, with D hard to call. This CDR3 has 13 amino acids. The germline V gene encodes CDR1 SEHNR and CDR2 FQNEAQ (reference sequence). Trimming cost V 5 bases and J 0 bases, with 8 bases left between them. CDR3 bases: TGTGCCAGCAGCCATCCCTCCTCCTACGAGCAGTACTTC. Translating gives CASSHPSSYEQYF.

This rearrangement joins TRBV5-6 to TRBJ1-6; D possibly corresponds to TRBD1 (6 bases). CDR1 is SGHDT and CDR2 is YYEEEE in the germline V gene. This CDR3 comprises 15 residues. The V and J ends lost 3 bases and 10 bases respectively, with 17 bases between them. The CDR3 DNA is TGTGCCAGCAGCTGGACCGGACAGAAAGGCTCACCCCTCCACTTT. It translates to CASSWTGQKGSPLHF.

The chain uses TRBV15 and TRBJ1-1; 7 bases fit TRBD1. V trimming: 1 base; J trimming: 1 base; junction bases outside the gene matches: 3. Per the germline V gene, CDR1 is LNHNV and CDR2 is YYDKDF (reference sequence). This CDR3 is 15 amino acids long. CDR3 bases: TGTGCCACCAGCAGAGCCCGGACAGGGAACACTGAAGCTTTCTTT. Its protein is CATSRARTGNTEAFF.

The chain carries TRBV13 and TRBJ2-7; TRBD2 is a possible D gene (5 bases). This CDR3 has 14 residues. Germline-derived CDR1 and CDR2 are PRHDT and FYEKMQ (reference sequence). V was clipped by 9 bases and J by 3 bases, with 18 bases between them. For the CDR3, the DNA is TGTGCCAGGACGGAGGACCCCCCCGGCTACGAGCAGTACTTC. It yields the protein CARTEDPPGYEQYF.

The rearrangement uses TRBV4-3 and TRBJ2-1; TRBD2 aligns across 13 bases. Germline values: CDR1 LGHNA, CDR2 YSLEER. This CDR3 has 16 amino acids. After removal of 1 base from V and 7 bases from J, the junction contained 4 bases not matched to a gene. CDR3 nucleotides: TGCGCCAGCAGCCAAGCAATGGGACTAGCGGGGAATGAGCAGTTCTTC. This gives the protein CASSQAMGLAGNEQFF.